This TCR beta chain was obtained from a study of T cells in Graves' hyperthyroidism and ophthalmopathy. General study points: Ophthalmopathy, as predicted by the model, came a median roughly 6.3 months after the prediction.

V gave up 4 bases and J gave up 5 bases, with 7 bases separating them. The length of the CDR3 is 11 residues. CDR1 is SGHDT, CDR2 YYEEEE, per germline. From RNA transcripts, TCR beta CDR3 regions were amplified. First-round RT-PCR with HTBI primers amplified the TCR CDR3 region. TCRdb called the multiplex PCR reads again in MiXCR, with one record for every CDR3 protein. The sample has about 300,000 distinct CDR3 sequences, around 20% seen once. Comments on this clonotype: Its antigen is as yet unknown.

The rearrangement uses TRBV5-6 and TRBJ2-7; D call uncertain. The sequence derives from a man aged 45-65 years with Graves' ophthalmopathy. Source material: blood. DNA for the CDR3: TGTGCCAGCAGCCGTATAAACGAGCAGTACTTC. Protein product: CASSRINEQYF.